The table lists the clone carrying this TCR beta chain with many counts. The data derive from a study of blood T cell repertoires in COVID-19. Study-level information: The United States, Italy and Spain provided the acute and convalescent COVID-19 samples. From T cells, B-cell-depleted T cells, or PBMCs came the material, which was cDNA or gDNA.

Original analysis: For nucleated cells, counts were estimated from reference gene primer amplification. Method: immunoSEQ multiplex PCR; TCRdb's copy keeps in-frame clones and lacks some. Clonal size and the V and J genes are those of that table, whereas D and trimming came from the DNA. Of around 70,000 clones listed, more than 75% are singletons. In germline, CDR1 is SNHLY, CDR2 FYNNEI. CDR3 length: 14 amino acids. V shed 4 bases and J shed 0 bases, with 10 bases lying between them. The sequencing sample was made of peripheral blood. The rearrangement joins TRBV2 to TRBJ2-7; D remains unclear. The sequence was obtained from a human donor in a cohort sampled during active COVID-19. The chain's CDR3 is CASSGEAISYEQYF. The CDR3 DNA reads as TGTGCCAGCAGTGGAGAGGCTATCTCCTACGAGCAGTACTTC. Variable domain in full (rest from reference TRBV2 and TRBJ2-7): EPEVTQTPSHQVTQMGQEVILRCVPISNHLYFYWYRQILGQKVEFLVSFYNNEISEKSEIFDDQFSVERPDGSNFTLKIRSTKLEDSAMYFCASSGEAISYEQYFGPGTRLTVT.